A single sample is the source of the 25 T cell receptor beta chains below, sequenced in a study of metastatic and nonmetastatic thyroid tumors. Every patient was untreated before thyroid surgery. TCRdb re-analyzed the PCR reads using MiXCR. The table shows approximately 12,000 clones, with around a third occurring only once. Material: tumor tissue. The source of these receptors is a male donor with papillary thyroid cancer or a benign thyroid nodule (not recorded which). Some clones in this sample may be carry-over from other donors' samples.

This chain joins TRBV7-8 and TRBJ2-7; maybe TRBD1 (6 bases). V gave up 5 bases and J gave up 5 bases, with 13 bases separating them. Germline CDR1 and CDR2: SGHVS and FQNEAQ. The CDR3 is 13 residues long. The CDR3 here is CASSQTGLHEQYF. CDR3 in DNA: TGTGCCAGCAGCCAAACAGGGTTACACGAGCAGTACTTC. The entire variable domain, with the rest obtained from reference TRBV7-8 and TRBJ2-7, is as follows: GAGVSQSPRYKVAKRGQDVALRCDPISGHVSLFWYQQALGQGPEFLTYFQNEAQLDKSGLPSDRFFAERPEGSVSTLKIQRTQQEDSAVYLCASSQTGLHEQYFGPGTRLTVT.

This clone was seen repeatedly, ten times or more. This sequence joins TRBV6-1 and TRBJ1-1; 7 bases match TRBD1. Germline loops: CDR1 MNHNS, CDR2 SASEGT. The trim removed 5 bases at V and 0 bases at J, leaving 12 bases unmatched. The CDR3 runs 17 residues. The CDR3 reads CASSIQQGRLMNTEAFF. Here the CDR3 DNA reads TGTGCCAGCAGTATTCAACAGGGGCGACTCATGAACACTGAAGCTTTCTTT.

Comments on this clone: Mismatch with germline at one junction end may stem from a read error. The chain combines TRBV6-5 with TRBJ2-3; 7 nucleotides line up with TRBD1. CDR1 is MNHEY, CDR2 SVGAGI, per germline. This CDR3 is built from 18 residues. This chain's CDR3 is CASSRDRVDVISTDTQYF. The DNA of the CDR3 is TGCGCCAGCAGTCGTGACAGGGTGGATGTGATAAGCACAGATACGCAGTATTTT.

In its sample, this clone was seen many times. This chain connects TRBV20-1 to TRBJ2-7, with a tentative D call TRBD2 (5 bases). Deletions cut 1 base from V and 1 base from J, with 14 bases between. Germline V gives CDR1 DFQATT, CDR2 SNEGSKA (reference sequence). The CDR3 spans 15 residues. The CDR3 here is CSARAIGDLSYEQYF. Here the CDR3 DNA reads TGCAGTGCTAGAGCTATCGGGGATCTGTCCTACGAGCAGTACTTC.

In its sample, this clone was seen once. The chain links TRBV18 to TRBJ2-7; D possibly corresponds to TRBD1 (5 bases). There are 15 residues in the CDR3. V lost 2 bases to trimming and J lost 3 bases, with 14 bases between them. The germline V gene has CDR1 KGHSH and CDR2 LQKENI. CDR3 bases: TGTGCCAGCTCACCATCGGCAGGGTCGATCTACGAGCAGTACTTC. Translating it yields CASSPSAGSIYEQYF.

At least ten counts were recorded for this clone. DNA of the CDR3: TGTGCCAGCAGCTTGGAGGAAGCCGGGGAGCTGTTTTTT. Translated: CASSLEEAGELFF. The V gene is TRBV11-3, the J gene TRBJ2-2, with a tentative D call TRBD2 (5 bases). CDR1 and CDR2 (germline): SGHNT, YENEEA. V gave up 3 bases and J gave up 6 bases, with 8 bases separating them. The CDR3 is 13 amino acids.

This chain links TRBV11-2 with TRBJ1-1; D may be TRBD1 (5 bases). V was clipped by 6 bases and J by 5 bases, with 13 bases between them. The germline V gene encodes CDR1 SGHAT and CDR2 FQNNGV. The CDR3 has 13 residues. CDR3 bases: TGTGCCAGCAGTAGCACGGAGGGGACTGAAGCTTTCTTT. Translated, it gives CASSSTEGTEAFF.

Turning to this clone: A much larger clone lies a single base off, so this may be a read error. Other DNA variants within this sample encode the same CDR3. The chain is built from TRBV18 and TRBJ2-1; D gene uncertain. Looked up from germline, CDR1 is KGHSH and CDR2 is LQKENI. The CDR3 spans 11 residues. Trimming shortened V by 4 bases and J by 9 bases, and 7 bases separated the two germline ends. The CDR3 protein is CASSRVCEQFF. As DNA, the CDR3 is TGTGCCAGCTCACGCGTATGTGAGCAGTTCTTC.

This clone was detected only a few times. The rearrangement links TRBV6-2 or TRBV6-3 to TRBJ2-1; no definite D call. This CDR3 region has 17 residues. Germline lookup yields CDR1 MNHEY and CDR2 SVGEGT. Trimming stripped 0 bases from V and 4 bases from J, with 16 bases between. This chain's CDR3 is CASSYSGRPVLYNEQFF. As DNA, the CDR3 is TGTGCCAGCAGTTACTCAGGCAGGCCGGTTTTGTACAATGAGCAGTTCTTC.

This clone was counted ten times or more. A much larger clone lies one base from this, so it may be a read error. The chain is built from TRBV20-1 and TRBJ1-5, with no clear D. This CDR3 has 15 residues. Germline values: CDR1 DFQATT, CDR2 SNEGSKA (reference sequence). Trimming cost V 0 bases and J 4 bases, with 13 bases left between them. As DNA, the CDR3 is TGCAGTGCTAGAGAGGGGAACAGTGGGAATCAGCCCCAGCATTTT. Its protein is CSAREGNSGNQPQHF.

There are many counts of this clone. The chain is built from TRBV29-1 and TRBJ1-1; TRBD1 might be the D (6 bases). Trimming cost V 0 bases and J 7 bases, with 18 bases left between them. Germline CDR1 reads SQVTM; CDR2 reads ANQGSEA. This CDR3 is 15 amino acids long. CDR3 sequence reads: CSVEDFGRGSGEAFF. CDR3 coding DNA: TGCAGCGTTGAAGATTTCGGCAGGGGTAGTGGTGAAGCTTTCTTT.

The chain joins TRBV20-1 to TRBJ1-2, with 7 bases aligning to TRBD1. With 3 bases clipped from V and 8 bases from J, the junction kept 9 bases outside the gene matches. Per the germline V gene, CDR1 is DFQATT and CDR2 is SNEGSKA (reference sequence). The CDR3 runs 13 residues. In nucleotides, the CDR3 is TGCAGTGCTAGTACGAGGGGGCGGAGGGGCTACACCTTC. Translating it yields CSASTRGRRGYTF.

This chain links TRBV20-1 with TRBJ1-1; tentative D call: TRBD1 (5 bases). Trimming removed 5 bases at V and 1 base at J, with 8 bases between. This CDR3 comprises 12 residues. Germline CDR1 reads DFQATT; CDR2 reads SNEGSKA (reference sequence). The CDR3 DNA follows: TGCAGTGCTGTTAGGGGGAACACTGAAGCTTTCTTT. Protein: CSAVRGNTEAFF.

This clone showed up just a few times. The chain combines TRBV29-1 with TRBJ2-7; perhaps TRBD2 as D (6 bases). Trimming shortened V by 6 bases and J by 1 base, and 22 bases separated the two germline ends. The CDR3 sequence is 16 residues long. Germline assignment: CDR1 SQVTM and CDR2 ANQGSEA. In DNA, the CDR3 is TGCAGCGTCGCCTTATTAGCGGCCAAATCATCCTACGAGCAGTACTTC. This gives the protein CSVALLAAKSSYEQYF.

The chain employs TRBV20-1 and TRBJ2-7; D might be TRBD2 (5 bases). Germline V gives CDR1 DFQATT, CDR2 SNEGSKA (reference sequence). The CDR3 totals 12 residues. The CDR3 nucleotides read TGCAGTGCTAGAGATGGAAGAGGGCCTCAGTATGTC. This gives the protein CSARDGRGPQYV.

The gene calls are TRBV20-1 and TRBJ2-1, with unresolved D. This CDR3 has 14 residues. Germline CDR1 reads DFQATT; CDR2 reads SNEGSKA (reference sequence). With 6 bases removed from V and 4 bases from J, the gap between germline ends came to 16 bases. The CDR3, as DNA: TGCAGTGCCCCCCCCCCGCCCGTATACAATGAGCAGTTCTTC. Translation: CSAPPPPVYNEQFF.

Within the sample, this clone is medium-sized (0.01 to 0.1%). The chain joins TRBV19 to TRBJ1-2; D gene uncertain. The length of the CDR3 is 13 residues. With 7 bases removed from V and 8 bases from J, the gap between germline ends came to 17 bases. CDR1 and CDR2 (germline): LNHDA, SQIVND (reference sequence). The CDR3 spells CASTAPGTGGYTF. The DNA for the CDR3 is TGTGCCAGTACCGCGCCCGGAACTGGGGGCTACACCTTC.

The rearrangement links TRBV10-3 to TRBJ2-3, with D tentatively TRBD1 or TRBD2 (6 bases each). V lost 3 bases to trimming and J lost 3 bases, with 13 bases between them. CDR3 size: 15 residues. Germline V lookup: CDR1 ENHRY, CDR2 SYGVKD. CDR3 sequence (DNA): TGTGCCATCAGTGAAAGGGGGGAAGGAACAGATACGCAGTATTTT. Amino acids: CAISERGEGTDTQYF.

This clone was seen repeatedly, ten times or more. The chain couples TRBV7-9 to TRBJ2-5, with D uncertain. V was clipped by 4 bases and J by 0 bases, with 0 bases between them. This CDR3 contains 11 residues. Germline V lookup: CDR1 SEHNR, CDR2 FQNEAQ (reference sequence). This chain's CDR3 is CASSYQETQYF. As DNA, the CDR3 is TGTGCCAGCAGCTACCAAGAGACCCAGTACTTC.

By share of the sample, this clone is medium-sized. The rearrangement uses TRBV11-1 and TRBJ2-5, with D uncertain. Germline V gene sequence: CDR1 SGHAT, CDR2 FQDESV (reference sequence). CDR3 size: 14 residues. Trimming shortened V by 3 bases and J by 0 bases, and 8 bases separated the two germline ends. The CDR3: CASSFDTYQETQYF. CDR3 bases: TGTGCCAGCAGCTTTGACACGTACCAAGAGACCCAGTACTTC.

Relative to its sample, this clone is medium-sized. V usage is TRBV4-3 and J usage is TRBJ1-4; 10 bases match TRBD1. V gave up 1 base and J gave up 10 bases; unmatched junction bases: 6. CDR1 and CDR2 (germline): LGHNA, YSLEER. The CDR3 length is 15 residues. Written as DNA, the CDR3 is TGCGCCAGCAGCCAAGTCGGGACAGGGGATGTAAAACTGTTTTTT. Its translation is CASSQVGTGDVKLFF.

The chain links TRBV3-1 to TRBJ2-7; TRBD2 is a possible D gene (5 bases). This CDR3 comprises 11 residues. Germline CDR1 and CDR2: LGHDT and YNNKEL (reference sequence). The V gene lost 1 base and the J gene lost 7 bases, with 5 bases spanning the gap. The CDR3 protein is CASSQAGEQYF. Here the CDR3 DNA reads TGTGCCAGCAGCCAAGCGGGAGAGCAGTACTTC.

The chain employs TRBV11-2 and TRBJ2-3, with 15 bases matching TRBD2. The CDR3 consists of 18 residues. J gave up 3 bases and V 5 bases, and 9 bases lay outside the gene matches. The germline V gene has CDR1 SGHAT and CDR2 FQNNGV. The CDR3 is CASSPRTSGRASTDTQYF. CDR3 bases: TGTGCCAGCAGCCCGCGGACTAGCGGGAGGGCATCAACAGATACGCAGTATTTT.

The sample holds a few counts of this clone. The chain is built from TRBV2 and TRBJ2-3, with D possibly called TRBD1 or TRBD2 (5 bases each). Germline lookup yields CDR1 SNHLY and CDR2 FYNNEI. The CDR3 covers 11 residues. V was trimmed by 8 bases and J by 5 bases, leaving 8 bases between them. CDR3: CASRGLDTQYF. CDR3 sequence (DNA): TGTGCCAGCCGGGGCCTAGATACGCAGTATTTT. Together with reference TRBV2 and TRBJ2-3, the CDR3 gives the full variable domain: EPEVTQTPSHQVTQMGQEVILRCVPISNHLYFYWYRQILGQKVEFLVSFYNNEISEKSEIFDDQFSVERPDGSNFTLKIRSTKLEDSAMYFCASRGLDTQYFGPGTRLTVL.

This clone was found a few times. The chain employs TRBV5-1 and TRBJ1-1; 8 nucleotides agree with TRBD1. V was pared by 5 bases and J by 5 bases, with 11 bases of the junction left unmatched. The CDR3 loop spans 15 amino acids. Germline V CDR1 and CDR2: SGHRS, YFSETQ. The CDR3 nucleotides read TGCGCCAGCAGACAACTACAGGGGGTGATAACTGAAGCTTTCTTT. It translates to CASRQLQGVITEAFF.